Below, one T cell receptor beta chain is given with its context. As yet, its antigen is unknown. This sample was taken from a study of cytomegalovirus exposure and HLA in healthy donors. Findings and limits, study-wide: Fewer N-insertions (relative to the roughly 610-donor mean) were reportedly seen in an Asian-associated ancestry cluster in a later analysis. Per a later analysis, HLA-associated TCR beta chains showed more clonal expansion than other, equally common TCR beta chains. Excluded were some V segments that proved indistinguishable, including TRBV6-2 and TRBV6-3.

A multiplex PCR was run with 60 Vbeta primers and 13 Jbeta primers. How the authors handled the data: Tens of millions of unique TCR beta chains, some 11 million shared, were counted in a later analysis. Data came from immunoSEQ multiplex PCR; TCRdb stores just in-frame clones and leaves some out. The DNA was the basis for D and trimming; V, J and clone size are from that table. The sample contains about 190,000 clones, approximately 87% of which appear only once. The CDR3 is 14 residues long. Germline V gives CDR1 MNHEY, CDR2 SMNVEV (reference sequence). Trimming cost V 5 bases and J 2 bases, with 12 bases left between them.

This rearrangement joins TRBV27 to TRBJ1-2, with D tentatively TRBD1 (5 bases). The receptor comes from a man aged 30-40 years in good health and CMV-seronegative. Source material: PBMCs. The CDR3 nucleotides read TGTGCCAGCAGTAGGCGGGGCCAGAACTATGGCTACACCTTC. This gives the protein CASSRRGQNYGYTF.